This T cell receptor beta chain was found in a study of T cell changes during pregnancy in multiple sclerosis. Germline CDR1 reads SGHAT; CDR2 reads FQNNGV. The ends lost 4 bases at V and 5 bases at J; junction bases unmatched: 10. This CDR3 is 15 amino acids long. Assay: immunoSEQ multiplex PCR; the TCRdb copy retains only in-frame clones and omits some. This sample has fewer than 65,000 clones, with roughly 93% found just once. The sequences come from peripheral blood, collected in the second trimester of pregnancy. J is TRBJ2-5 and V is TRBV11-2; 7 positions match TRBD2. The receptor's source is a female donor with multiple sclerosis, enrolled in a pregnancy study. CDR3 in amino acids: CASSSSSGSGETQYF. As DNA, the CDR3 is TGTGCCAGCAGCTCCTCTAGCGGTTCGGGGGAGACCCAGTACTTC.